This passage covers 17 T cell receptor beta chains from one sample sequenced in a study of long-term antiretroviral therapy in people with HIV. Survey-level resolution applied to immunoSEQ assay v3.0. Sequenced by immunoSEQ multiplex PCR; TCRdb stores in-frame clones only, minus some. The sample records under 45,000 clones, around 83% being singletons. Sequenced here: unsorted PBMCs, sampled 3.1 years after starting antiretroviral therapy. All receptors come from a woman aged 50 to 65 with HIV.

The chain joins TRBV29-1 to TRBJ1-1; D perhaps matches TRBD1 (5 bases). This CDR3 contains 14 residues. Between the trimmed V and J ends, which lost 8 bases and 4 bases, there was a span of 20 bases. In germline, CDR1 is SQVTM, CDR2 ANQGSEA. The CDR3 DNA reads as TGCAGCCTTGTTCGGGGCTTGGTGGGCACTGAAGCTTTCTTT. Translation gives CSLVRGLVGTEAFF. Variable domain in full (rest from reference TRBV29-1 and TRBJ1-1): SAVISQKPSRDICQRGTSLTIQCQVDSQVTMMFWYRQQPGQSLTLIATANQGSEATYESGFVIDKFPISRPNLTFSTLTVSNMSPEDSSIYLCSLVRGLVGTEAFFGQGTRLTVV.

The chain recombines TRBV6-5 with TRBJ2-1; D unclear. V lost 3 bases and J lost 3, with 9 bases in between. The V gene's germline CDR1 is MNHEY and CDR2 SVGAGI. The CDR3 is 14 amino acids. CDR3 in amino acids: CASSYGEFYNEQFF. In nucleotides, the CDR3 is TGTGCCAGCAGTTATGGGGAATTCTACAATGAGCAGTTCTTC.

The chain carries TRBV7-3 and TRBJ2-3; 15 bases fit TRBD2. The CDR3 is 16 amino acids. The J segment lost 4 bases and the V segment lost 2 bases, leaving 1 base of the junction unmatched. Germline values: CDR1 SGHTA, CDR2 FQGTGA. In nucleotides, the CDR3 is TGTGCCAGCAGCTTAGGACTAGCGGGGGGGTCAGATACGCAGTATTTT. It yields the protein CASSLGLAGGSDTQYF.

This clone showed up just once. An end of the junction differs from the germline gene, which may be a read error. This CDR3 is also generated by other DNA sequences in the sample. CDR3 protein: CASSLEGVEQYF. The CDR3 DNA reads as TGCGCTAGCAGCTTGGAAGGGGTCGAGCAGTACTTC. V is TRBV5-1 and J is TRBJ2-7; possible D gene TRBD1, 5 bases. Germline lookup yields CDR1 SGHRS and CDR2 YFSETQ. This CDR3 is built from 12 residues.

This rearrangement joins TRBV19 to TRBJ1-1; 7 positions match TRBD1. J was trimmed by 4 bases and V by 5 bases; bases with no gene match: 7. CDR3 size: 14 residues. Germline V CDR1 and CDR2: LNHDA, SQIVND (reference sequence). The CDR3, as DNA: TGTGCCAGTAGTGCAAGGGACAGCCTCACTGAAGCTTTCTTT. As protein: CASSARDSLTEAFF.

The rearrangement joins TRBV5-6 to TRBJ1-2, with no clear D. Trimming pared 3 bases from V and 4 bases from J, leaving 13 bases between. This CDR3 comprises 14 residues. The germline gives CDR1 SGHDT, CDR2 YYEEEE. The CDR3 DNA is TGTGCCAGCAGCTCCTCGGGTCTCCCCTATGGCTACACCTTC. It is translated as CASSSSGLPYGYTF.

The chain uses TRBV7-9 and TRBJ2-7, with D possibly matching TRBD2 (6 bases). Between the trimmed V and J ends, which lost 1 base and 5 bases, there was a span of 12 bases. CDR3 size: 14 residues. Germline V lookup: CDR1 SEHNR, CDR2 FQNEAQ (reference sequence). The CDR3 sequence is CASSLDGGKHEQYF. DNA of the CDR3: TGTGCCAGCAGCTTAGATGGGGGGAAACACGAGCAGTACTTC.

The chain carries TRBV25-1 and TRBJ2-5; 9 positions match TRBD1. The V segment lost 5 bases and the J segment 6 bases; nucleotides outside the gene matches: 10. The CDR3 runs 15 residues. Germline CDR1 reads MGHDK; CDR2 reads SYGVNS. The CDR3 DNA reads as TGTGCCAGCAGTTACAGGGGGCTCGTCCGCCAGACCCAGTACTTC. Residues: CASSYRGLVRQTQYF.

This sequence joins TRBV2 and TRBJ2-7; 8 positions agree with TRBD1. Trimming removed 5 bases from V and 2 bases from J; junction bases left unmatched: 5. The CDR3 runs 14 residues. Germline V CDR1 and CDR2: SNHLY, FYNNEI. The CDR3 bases are TGTGCCAGCAGTACGGCCAGGGGGCCCTACGAGCAGTACTTC. Residues: CASSTARGPYEQYF.

This clone was picked up a small number of times. This rearrangement joins TRBV19 to TRBJ1-5; no clear D gene. The CDR3 totals 13 residues. Trimming cost V 3 bases and J 6 bases, with 9 bases left between them. CDR1 is LNHDA and CDR2 is SQIVND in the germline V gene (reference sequence). CDR3 nucleotides: TGTGCCAGTAGTATGTCCCAGCCTCAGCCCCAGCATTTT. Translated: CASSMSQPQPQHF.

This chain connects TRBV6-5 to TRBJ1-3; D call uncertain. Germline V gene lookup returns CDR1 MNHEY and CDR2 SVGAGI. V was clipped by 0 bases and J by 4 bases, with 7 bases between them. CDR3 length: 14 residues. The CDR3 sequence: CASSYSISGNTIYF. For the CDR3, the DNA is TGTGCCAGCAGTTACTCGATTAGCGGAAACACCATATATTTT.

The chain employs TRBV7-9 and TRBJ2-7, with 7 bases identical to TRBD2. Trimming cost V 3 bases and J 6 bases; bases outside gene matches: 8. There are 14 residues in the CDR3. From germline, CDR1 is SEHNR and CDR2 FQNEAQ (reference sequence). The CDR3 here is CASSLGPSGFEQYF. The CDR3 DNA follows: TGTGCCAGCAGCTTGGGGCCTAGCGGCTTCGAGCAGTACTTC.

This clone has only one observation. The rearrangement links TRBV10-3 to TRBJ1-5; D uncertain. V was clipped by 0 bases and J by 2 bases, with 2 bases between them. The CDR3 has 13 amino acids. Germline CDR1 is ENHRY and CDR2 is SYGVKD. CDR3 sequence reads: CAISESGNQPQHF. The CDR3 region has the DNA TGTGCCATCAGTGAGTCGGGCAATCAGCCCCAGCATTTT.

This clone was counted only a few times. The chain is built from TRBV7-3 and TRBJ1-6; possible D gene TRBD1, 5 bases. The CDR3 length is 15 residues. Germline-derived CDR1 and CDR2 are SGHTA and FQGTGA. V was pared by 4 bases and J by 6 bases, with 13 bases between. CDR3 in amino acids: CASSSYPGPNSPLHF. The CDR3 DNA reads as TGTGCCAGCAGCTCTTATCCGGGGCCTAATTCACCCCTCCACTTT.

V and J are TRBV2 and TRBJ1-1, with 9 positions matching TRBD1. CDR3 length equals 14 residues. Germline loops: CDR1 SNHLY, CDR2 FYNNEI. The V and J ends lost 6 bases and 5 bases, in that order; junction bases with no gene match: 7. The CDR3 DNA sequence: TGTGCCAGCAGCGTACAGGGGGCGCGGACTGAAGCTTTCTTT. Its translation: CASSVQGARTEAFF.

The genes are TRBV7-6 and TRBJ1-1, with TRBD1 matching 11 bases. This CDR3 region has 16 residues. The V gene's germline CDR1 is SGHVS and CDR2 FNYEAQ. The junction had 8 bases not matched to a gene; V was cut back by 4 bases and J by 4 bases. CDR3 bases: TGTGCCAGCAGCTCCGGACAGGGGGCCGTGGGCACTGAAGCTTTCTTT. Protein sequence: CASSSGQGAVGTEAFF.

This clone appeared a single time. The V gene is TRBV30, the J gene TRBJ2-3; 11 bases are shared with TRBD2. This CDR3 is built from 13 residues. The V segment lost 4 bases and the J segment 4 bases; nucleotides outside the gene matches: 1. Germline V lookup: CDR1 GTSNPN, CDR2 SVGIG (reference sequence). For the CDR3, the DNA is TGTGCCTGGAATAGCGGGGGGGCAGATACGCAGTATTTT. Translating it yields CAWNSGGADTQYF.